A selection of T cell receptor beta chains follows, all from one sample in a study of cytomegalovirus exposure and HLA in healthy donors. Method: immunoSEQ multiplex PCR; TCRdb's copy keeps in-frame clones and lacks some. Of about 100,000 clones listed, about 80% are singletons. Specimen: PBMCs. The receptor source for this set is a man in his forties in good health and CMV-seronegative. Both conserved end residues are part of each CDR3. Each record gives: clone size, V gene, J gene, D gene, CDR3 protein, CDR3 DNA. D genes are given only for firm matches. Clone size is not always given. Where it is, it says once, few, many or a class for expanded clones.

>.|TRBV13|TRBJ2-7|.
CASSLGQPEQYF
TGTGCCAGCAGCTTAGGACAGCCCGAGCAGTACTTC
>.|TRBV15|TRBJ2-3|TRBD1
CATSRLRDSLTDTQYF
TGTGCCACCAGCAGATTGAGGGACAGCCTGACAGATACGCAGTATTTT
>.|TRBV6-5|TRBJ1-5|TRBD1
CASRYQGDSNQPQHF
TGTGCCAGCAGGTATCAGGGGGATAGCAACCAGCCCCAGCATTTT
>.|TRBV5-8|TRBJ1-1|TRBD1
CASSWLGGGTEAFF
TGTGCCAGCAGCTGGCTAGGGGGCGGGACTGAAGCTTTCTTT
>.|TRBV11-2|TRBJ2-3|TRBD2
CASSLEIAGGTDTQYF
TGTGCCAGCAGCTTAGAAATAGCGGGGGGCACAGATACGCAGTATTTT
>.|TRBV7-2|TRBJ1-2|.
CASSLGSLRGGYTF
TGTGCCAGCAGCCTCGGAAGTCTTAGGGGTGGCTACACCTTC
>few|TRBV12-5|TRBJ2-5|.
CASGEANQETQYF
TGTGCTAGTGGCGAAGCTAACCAAGAGACCCAGTACTTC
>.|TRBV5-6|TRBJ2-7|TRBD2
CASSLGVAGVVEQYF
TGTGCCAGCAGCTTAGGAGTAGCGGGGGTGGTCGAGCAGTACTTC
>.|TRBV5-6|TRBJ1-2|.
CASSRGSGGYTF
TGTGCCAGCAGTCGGGGGTCGGGTGGCTACACCTTC
>.|TRBV6-5|TRBJ1-5|TRBD1
CASSLWAGTGQPQHF
TGTGCCAGCAGTCTTTGGGCAGGGACAGGACAGCCCCAGCATTTT
>few|TRBV10-3|TRBJ2-5|.
CAISDFGTQETQYF
TGTGCCATCAGTGATTTCGGGACTCAAGAGACCCAGTACTTC
>.|TRBV7-2|TRBJ2-5|TRBD2
CASSLDGGGLETQYF
TGTGCCAGCAGCTTAGACGGGGGGGGCTTAGAGACCCAGTACTTC
>.|TRBV11-2|TRBJ1-1|TRBD1
CASSFRQGRGMNTEAFF
TGTGCCAGCAGCTTTCGACAGGGAAGGGGGATGAACACTGAAGCTTTCTTT
>.|TRBV11-3|TRBJ1-3|TRBD1
CASSLQGANTIYF
TGTGCCAGCAGCCTACAGGGGGCGAACACCATATATTTT
>.|TRBV29-1|TRBJ1-4|TRBD1
CSVVGQGNEKLFF
TGCAGCGTTGTGGGACAGGGTAATGAAAAACTGTTTTTT
>.|TRBV28|TRBJ1-2|.
CASSLAELSGYTF
TGTGCCAGCAGTTTAGCGGAATTAAGTGGCTACACCTTC
>.|TRBV5-4|TRBJ2-1|.
CASSPPSHSYNEQFF
TGTGCCAGCAGCCCCCCAAGCCATTCCTACAATGAGCAGTTCTTC
>.|TRBV10-2|TRBJ1-1|TRBD1
CASSELAGGGTFF
TGCGCCAGCAGTGAACTCGCAGGGGGCGGAACTTTCTTT
>.|TRBV30|TRBJ1-2|TRBD1
CAWSVGTDNGYTF
TGTGCCTGGAGTGTAGGGACAGACAATGGCTACACCTTC
>.|TRBV19|TRBJ1-1|TRBD1
CASSAVGTGNAAAFF
TGTGCCAGTAGTGCCGTTGGGACAGGGAACGCTGCGGCTTTCTTT
>.|TRBV19|TRBJ1-2|.
CASSNGRGYGYTF
TGTGCCAGTAGTAACGGCCGAGGCTATGGCTACACCTTC
>.|TRBV20-1|TRBJ1-1|.
CSAGGGSEAFF
TGCAGTGCTGGCGGTGGGTCGGAAGCTTTCTTT
>.|TRBV4-1|TRBJ2-5|TRBD1
CASSLRTGDGLETQYF
TGCGCCAGCAGCCTCCGGACAGGGGATGGGTTGGAGACCCAGTACTTC
>.|TRBV2|TRBJ1-2|.
CASSPRGRRNGYTF
TGTGCCAGCAGTCCCAGGGGTCGGCGAAATGGCTACACCTTC
>few|TRBV5-1|TRBJ2-1|TRBD1
CASSTTGVSYNEQFF
TGCGCCAGCAGCACGACAGGGGTTAGCTACAATGAGCAGTTCTTC
>.|TRBV5-1|TRBJ1-1|.
CASSLAGGYTEAFF
TGCGCCAGCAGCCTAGCGGGGGGGTACACTGAAGCTTTCTTT
>once|TRBV18|TRBJ2-3|TRBD2
CASSPQASGGADTQYF
TGTGCCAGCTCACCGCAGGCTAGCGGGGGAGCAGATACGCAGTATTTT
>.|TRBV6-5|TRBJ1-6|.
CARRAGVSPLHF
TGTGCCAGAAGAGCAGGGGTTTCACCCCTCCACTTT
>.|TRBV6-6|TRBJ1-2|.
CASSYYAGEGYTF
TGTGCCAGCAGTTACTACGCAGGGGAGGGCTACACCTTC
>.|TRBV10-3|TRBJ1-1|TRBD1
CAIRGMTGLAFF
TGTGCCATCAGGGGAATGACAGGGTTAGCTTTCTTT